This T cell receptor (beta chain) was observed in a study of technical replicates of blood from several donors. Some clones are missing from TCRdb's copy, which holds only in-frame ones; the method was immunoSEQ multiplex PCR. The table has fewer than 100,000 clones, about 88% seen once. The CDR3 totals 14 residues. Germline loops: CDR1 MNHNS, CDR2 SASEGT. V was shortened by 5 bases and J by 2 bases, with 10 bases between the two germline ends. The receptor comes from a human donor in good health. Sequenced: T cells isolated from PBMCs. The chain combines TRBV6-1 with TRBJ2-1, with D perhaps matching TRBD1 (5 bases). The CDR3 nucleotides read TGTGCCAGCAGTCTAGGACAACCCTACAATGAGCAGTTCTTC. Protein: CASSLGQPYNEQFF.